The sequence of this T cell receptor (beta chain) was determined in a study of T cell repertoires in cytomegalovirus infection. The germline gives CDR1 SEHNR, CDR2 FQNEAQ (reference sequence). The CDR3 runs 15 residues. Trimming left V 1 base short and J 1 base short, with 5 bases between. TCRdb re-called the reads with MiXCR, one entry per CDR3 protein. The sample includes 150,000 to 200,000 distinct CDR3 sequences, roughly a fifth seen only once; the top ten take 2.5% to 3%. This clonotype was recorded at least ten times. Sequenced material: PBMCs. The chain uses TRBV7-9 and TRBJ2-6; no definite D call. The receptor was isolated from a human donor in good health (CMV status not recorded). Some clones in this sample may be carry-over from other donors' samples. The CDR3 spells CASSLDVSGANVLTF. CDR3 sequence (DNA): TGTGCCAGCAGCTTAGACGTTTCTGGGGCCAACGTCCTGACTTTC.